This TCR beta chain was identified in a study of T-cell memory formation after mild COVID-19. In the study overall: Largely, TCR clusters stayed within a single donor.

Using constant-segment primers, 5'RACE produced TCR alpha and TCR beta cDNA libraries carrying sample barcodes and UMIs. TCRdb reanalysed the 5' RACE reads using MiXCR and keeps one entry per CDR3 protein. The profile shows under 300,000 distinct CDR3 sequences, 15% to 20% of them singletons. Whole-study findings and limits: Whereas later expanders leaned CD4+, clones contracting day 15 to 85 showed a balanced CD4/CD8 makeup. Shrinking CD4+ clones resided mostly in CM and EM, and CD8+ ones in EMRA.

Concerning this clonotype: The antigen remains undetermined. The junction shows a germline mismatch at one end, possibly a read error.

This CDR3 contains 15 residues. The germline CDR1 and CDR2 sequences are KGHDR and SFDVKD. This sequence joins TRBV24-1 and TRBJ1-1; D gene uncertain. Sequenced input: PBMCs or a T cell subset sorted from them (not recorded which). This clonotype originated in a man aged 18 to 30 who had mild COVID-19 (a few samples of this study predate the infection). Cell type and time point are not known. The CDR3, as DNA: TGTGCCCCCAGCTTCGTCGGTTGCTCGAACACTGAAGCTTTCTTT. This codes for CAPSFVGCSNTEAFF.